This TCR beta chain was recorded in a study of shared clonotypes between healthy human individuals. CDR3 size: 11 residues. V gave up 6 bases and J gave up 4 bases, with 7 bases separating them. Germline V gene lookup returns CDR1 KGHSH and CDR2 LQKENI. Profiling relied on immunoSEQ multiplex PCR, and the TCRdb table lists in-frame clones only, not all of them. The top ten hold around 0.45% of the sample, which has roughly 1,500,000 clones, under 99% seen once. The clonotype originates from a man younger than 40 in good health. The rearrangement joins TRBV18 to TRBJ2-7; D is uncertain. The sample was naive CD4+ T cells sorted from blood. Subset indicated: CD45RA+ positively selected. The CDR3 DNA sequence: TGTGCCAGCTCGCTAGATTACGAGCAGTACTTC. Its translation: CASSLDYEQYF.